A single TCR beta chain is shown here with its context. TCRdb re-called the 5' RACE reads through MiXCR, storing one row per CDR3 protein. Here the sample spans 80,000 to 100,000 distinct CDR3 sequences, about 8.4% being singletons. The data were obtained in a study of T cells after yellow fever vaccination. Germline loops: CDR1 KGHSH, CDR2 LQKENI. Germline trimming cut 0 bases from V and 0 bases from J; bases unmatched to any gene: 3. The CDR3 sequence is 16 residues long. Points from the study as a whole: Reappearance after the booster was seen for most primary-vaccination clones, at 95% to 96% CD4 and more than 80% CD8.

This clonotype originated in a man younger than 35 who received the YFV17D yellow fever vaccine. This material consisted of CD8+ T cells not binding an NS4B(214-222) dextramer, sorted from PBMCs, taken roughly 14 days after the first yellow fever vaccination. The rearrangement joins TRBV18 to TRBJ2-7; TRBD2 matches at 9 bases. The CDR3 spells CASSPPPSGASYEQYF. CDR3 nucleotide sequence: TGTGCCAGCTCACCACCGCCTAGCGGGGCCTCCTACGAGCAGTACTTC. The whole variable domain, filled in from reference TRBV18 and TRBJ2-7, reads NAGVMQNPRHLVRRRGQEARLRCSPMKGHSHVYWYRQLPEEGLKFMVYLQKENIIDESGMPKERFSAEFPKEGPSILRIQQVVRGDSAAYFCASSPPPSGASYEQYFGPGTRLTVT.